A selection of T cell receptor beta chains follows, all from one sample in a study of shared clonotypes between healthy human individuals. The data were produced by immunoSEQ multiplex PCR, yet TCRdb's version contains in-frame clones alone and is incomplete. The sample includes some 2,000,000 clones, about 95% of them seen just once. The specimen was naive CD8+ T cells sorted from blood. These receptors originate from a man between 18 and 29 years old in good health. Both conserved end residues are part of each CDR3. The D gene is left open where the match is weak. Clone size is given for some rows only: seen once, a few or many times, or a class if the clone is expanded.

CDR3 protein	CDR3 DNA	clone size	D gene	V gene	J gene
CASSPSTGEILYEQYF	TGTGCCAGCAGCCCCTCGACAGGCGAGATACTCTACGAGCAGTACTTC	-	-	TRBV27	TRBJ2-7
CASSQEPGYNEQFF	TGCGCCAGCAGCCAAGAGCCTGGGTACAATGAGCAGTTCTTC	-	-	TRBV4-1	TRBJ2-1
CASSLMGDGPEAFF	TGTGCCAGCAGCTTAATGGGAGACGGCCCTGAAGCTTTCTTT	-	-	TRBV5-6	TRBJ1-1
CASSQEQSTEAFF	TGCGCCAGCAGCCAAGAGCAATCTACTGAAGCTTTCTTT	-	-	TRBV4-3	TRBJ1-1
CASSLGGLVLKETQYF	TGTGCCAGCAGCTTAGGGGGCCTCGTCCTTAAAGAGACCCAGTACTTC	-	-	TRBV13	TRBJ2-5
CASSLGSGDGRNQPQHF	TGTGCCAGCAGCTTAGGGTCCGGAGACGGTAGGAATCAGCCCCAGCATTTT	-	-	TRBV7-9	TRBJ1-5
CASSYAGNSYEQYF	TGTGCCAGCAGCTACGCAGGGAACTCCTACGAGCAGTACTTC	-	-	TRBV5-6	TRBJ2-7
CASSPGFGLTQPQHF	TGTGCCAGCAGCCCCGGTTTTGGGTTGACTCAGCCCCAGCATTTT	-	-	TRBV11-2	TRBJ1-5
CASSSLGDEQYF	TGTGCCAGCAGTTCCCTGGGGGACGAGCAGTACTTC	-	-	TRBV6-6	TRBJ2-7
CASSTSGAHYEQYF	TGTGCCAGCAGTACTAGCGGCGCGCACTACGAGCAGTACTTC	-	TRBD2	TRBV25-1	TRBJ2-7
CASSAGGNEQFF	TGTGCCAGCAGTGCGGGGGGCAATGAGCAGTTCTTC	-	TRBD2	TRBV25-1	TRBJ2-1
CASSQSITGTTYEQYF	TGCGCCAGCAGCCAATCAATCACGGGGACCACCTACGAGCAGTACTTC	-	-	TRBV4-1	TRBJ2-7
CAWSILGEKLFF	TGTGCCTGGAGTATCTTGGGTGAAAAACTGTTTTTT	once	-	TRBV30	TRBJ1-4
CASSSREREDEQFF	TGTGCCAGTAGTTCCCGGGAAAGGGAGGATGAGCAGTTCTTC	-	-	TRBV19	TRBJ2-1
CAWSEDGNYGYTF	TGTGCCTGGAGTGAAGACGGCAACTATGGCTACACCTTC	-	-	TRBV30	TRBJ1-2
CASTGYEQYF	TGTGCCTCAACGGGGTACGAGCAGTACTTC	-	-	TRBV5-4	TRBJ2-7
CASSLGTSAGTDTQYF	TGTGCCAGCAGCTTGGGGACTAGCGCAGGCACAGATACGCAGTATTTT	-	TRBD2	TRBV7-6	TRBJ2-3
CASSGGTGSSYEQYF	TGTGCCAGCAGCGGAGGCACAGGTAGCTCCTACGAGCAGTACTTC	once	-	TRBV5-4	TRBJ2-7
CASSPWGGVSGYTF	TGTGCCAGCAGCCCCTGGGGCGGGGTGAGTGGCTACACCTTC	-	-	TRBV5-6	TRBJ1-2
CASSARENTEAFF	TGTGCCAGCAGTGCACGGGAGAACACTGAAGCTTTCTTT	-	-	TRBV25-1	TRBJ1-1
CASSQFAGPLEPLHF	TGTGCCAGCAGCCAATTCGCGGGCCCGTTGGAGCCCCTCCACTTT	-	-	TRBV7-8	TRBJ1-6
CASSLAPDYEQYF	TGCGCCAGCAGCTTGGCTCCGGACTACGAGCAGTACTTC	-	-	TRBV5-1	TRBJ2-7
CASSPWTDSYEQYF	TGCGCCAGCAGCCCTTGGACAGACTCCTACGAGCAGTACTTC	-	-	TRBV5-1	TRBJ2-7
CASSRLGRVEADTQYF	TGCGCCAGCAGCAGACTCGGCAGGGTCGAAGCAGATACGCAGTATTTT	-	-	TRBV5-1	TRBJ2-3
CASSDRGITYEQYF	TGTGCCAGCAGCGACAGGGGGATAACCTACGAGCAGTACTTC	-	TRBD1	TRBV11-2	TRBJ2-7
CASSEALAGFYNEQFF	TGTGCCAGCAGTGAAGCGCTAGCGGGGTTTTACAATGAGCAGTTCTTC	-	TRBD2	TRBV2	TRBJ2-1
CASSSPGRQIQETQYF	TGTGCCAGCAGTTCCCCAGGGAGACAGATTCAAGAGACCCAGTACTTC	-	-	TRBV28	TRBJ2-5
CASSSDRDSYNEQFF	TGTGCCAGCAGTTCCGACAGAGACTCCTACAATGAGCAGTTCTTC	-	-	TRBV27	TRBJ2-1
CASSEAGGPDTQYF	TGCGCCAGCAGTGAGGCGGGAGGGCCGGATACGCAGTATTTT	-	TRBD2	TRBV10-2	TRBJ2-3
CASSLETVAGGFYEQYF	TGTGCCAGCAGCTTAGAGACGGTAGCGGGAGGATTTTACGAGCAGTACTTC	-	TRBD2	TRBV7-9	TRBJ2-7